The TCR beta chain under discussion was sequenced for a study of T cell repertoires in cytomegalovirus infection. This clonotype was counted only a few times. TCRdb independently ran MiXCR on the reads; one entry per CDR3 protein. Of more than 650,000 distinct CDR3 sequences listed, 35% are singletons. Germline CDR1 SEHNR, CDR2 FQNEAQ (reference sequence). The CDR3 has 17 amino acids. The V end lost 1 base, the J end lost 0 bases, and 15 bases lay between the germline ends. The chain joins TRBV7-9 to TRBJ2-5; maybe TRBD1 (5 bases). This sequence was found in a human donor in good health (CMV status not recorded). Some clones in this sample may be carry-over from other donors' samples. Material for sequencing was PBMCs. The CDR3, as DNA: TGTGCCAGCAGCTTAGTAGGGGCAGTGGCGTACCAAGAGACCCAGTACTTC. This codes for CASSLVGAVAYQETQYF.